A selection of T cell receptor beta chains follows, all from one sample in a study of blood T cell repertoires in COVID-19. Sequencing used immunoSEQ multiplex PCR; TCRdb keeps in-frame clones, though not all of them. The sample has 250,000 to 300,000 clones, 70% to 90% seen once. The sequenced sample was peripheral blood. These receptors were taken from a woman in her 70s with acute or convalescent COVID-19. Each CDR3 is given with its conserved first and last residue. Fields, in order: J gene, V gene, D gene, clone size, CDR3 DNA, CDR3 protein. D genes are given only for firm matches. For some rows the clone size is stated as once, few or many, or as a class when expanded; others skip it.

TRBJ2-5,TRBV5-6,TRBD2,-,TGTGCCAGCAGCTTGACGGTAGCGGGGCAAGAGACCCAGTACTTC,CASSLTVAGQETQYF
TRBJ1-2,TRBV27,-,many,TGTGCCAGCAGTTTAGAGTTTGGCTATGGCTACACCTTC,CASSLEFGYGYTF
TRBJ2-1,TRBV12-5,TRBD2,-,TGTGCTAGTGGTTTCAGCGGGGGGATCTACAATGAGCAGTTCTTC,CASGFSGGIYNEQFF
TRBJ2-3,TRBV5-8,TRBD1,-,TGTGCCAGCAGTCACAGGGGAAATACGCAGTATTTT,CASSHRGNTQYF
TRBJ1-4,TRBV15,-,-,TGTGCCACCAGCAGAGAGGGACAAACCCTTGAAAAACTGTTTTTT,CATSREGQTLEKLFF
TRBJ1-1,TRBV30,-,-,TGTGCCTGGATAGTAGCGGGCGGCACTGAAGCTTTCTTT,CAWIVAGGTEAFF
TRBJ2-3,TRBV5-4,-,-,TGTGCCAGCAGCCGGGGGTCCGCTAGCACAGATACGCAGTATTTT,CASSRGSASTDTQYF
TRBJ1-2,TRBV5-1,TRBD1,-,TGCGCCAGCAGCTTGGATGGGACAGGGCCTTATGGCTACACCTTC,CASSLDGTGPYGYTF
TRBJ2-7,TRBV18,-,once,TGTGCCAGCTCACCTCAGGGGTTCCCCTACGAGCAGTACTTC,CASSPQGFPYEQYF
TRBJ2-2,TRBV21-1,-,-,TGTGCCAGCAGCAAAGTGGCCAGCGAGACCGGGGAGCTGTTTTTT,CASSKVASETGELFF
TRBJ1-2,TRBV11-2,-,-,TGTGCCAGCAGCTCCGATAAACAGGGTTGGGTAGGTGGCTACACCTTC,CASSSDKQGWVGGYTF
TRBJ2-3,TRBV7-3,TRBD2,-,TGTGCCAGCAGCTTAGGCCCCGCCAGGGGACTAGCGGGGGGGACCACAGATACGCAGTATTTT,CASSLGPARGLAGGTTDTQYF
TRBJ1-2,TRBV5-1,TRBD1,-,TGCGCCAGCAGCCCTGGGAGACAGGGGGCCTATGGCTACACCTTC,CASSPGRQGAYGYTF
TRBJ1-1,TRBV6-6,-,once,TGTGCCAGCAGTTACCCTGAAAGCAGGGTTGAAGCTTTCTTT,CASSYPESRVEAFF
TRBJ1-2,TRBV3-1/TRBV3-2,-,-,TGTGCCAGCAGCCTAGGAGCGGGGACGTCGTTGTATGGCTACACCTTC,CASSLGAGTSLYGYTF
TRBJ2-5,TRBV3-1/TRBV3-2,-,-,TGTGCCAGCAGCCAAGGGAGAGGGAGGCAGACCCAGTACTTC,CASSQGRGRQTQYF
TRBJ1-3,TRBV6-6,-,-,TGTGCCAGCAGTCTGACAGTTCCTGGAAACACCATATATTTT,CASSLTVPGNTIYF
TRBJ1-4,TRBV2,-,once,TGTGCCAGCAGAAGAATGCAGGGTCACGAAAAACTGTTTTTT,CASRRMQGHEKLFF
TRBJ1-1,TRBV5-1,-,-,TGCGCCAGCAGCAAGGGTCGCAGGGTTGACACTGAAGCTTTCTTT,CASSKGRRVDTEAFF
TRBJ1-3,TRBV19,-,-,TGTGCCAGTAGTTCGGGGGTTAGAAACACCATATATTTT,CASSSGVRNTIYF
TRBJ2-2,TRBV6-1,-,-,TGTGCCAGCAGTGAACCTCTACAGGGTTACGGTGAGGAGCTGTTTTTT,CASSEPLQGYGEELFF
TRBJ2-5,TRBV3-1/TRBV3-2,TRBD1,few,TGTGCCAGCAGCCCCACCCAGGGGGTAGAGGGGACCCAGTACTTC,CASSPTQGVEGTQYF
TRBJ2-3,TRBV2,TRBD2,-,TGTGCCAGCAGCCTACTAGCGGGTAACACAGATACGCAGTATTTT,CASSLLAGNTDTQYF
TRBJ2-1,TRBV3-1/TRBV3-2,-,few,TGTGCCAGCAGCCAAGTAAACGGAGGTGAGCAGTTCTTC,CASSQVNGGEQFF
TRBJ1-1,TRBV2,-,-,TGTGCCAGCGATAGGGTGTCGGGAAACACTGAAGCTTTCTTT,CASDRVSGNTEAFF
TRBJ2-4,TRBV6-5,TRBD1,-,TGTGCCAGCAAAACCGGGACAGAAAACATTCAGTACTTC,CASKTGTENIQYF
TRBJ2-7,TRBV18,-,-,TGTGCCAGCTCACCGCCAGGGCACCCCTACGAGCAGTACTTC,CASSPPGHPYEQYF
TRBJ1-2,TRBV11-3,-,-,TGTGCCAGCAGGACCGACAGGTACCTTGGCTACACCTTC,CASRTDRYLGYTF
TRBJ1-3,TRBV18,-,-,TGTGCCAGCTCACCACTCCCGCATCAGGCTGGAAACACCATATATTTT,CASSPLPHQAGNTIYF
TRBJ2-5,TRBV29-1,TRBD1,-,TGCAGCGCCCGCCCCGGGACAGGGAGAGAGACCCAGTACTTC,CSARPGTGRETQYF
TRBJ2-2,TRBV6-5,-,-,TGTGCCAGCAGCCAAACCTCACCTACCACCGGGGAGCTGTTTTTT,CASSQTSPTTGELFF
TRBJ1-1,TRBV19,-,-,TGTGCCAGCAAGCAAAGGGGAATGAACACTGAAGCTTTCTTT,CASKQRGMNTEAFF
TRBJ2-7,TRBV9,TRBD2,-,TGTGCCAGCAGCAATGGGACTAGCGGGGGCTACGAGCAGTACTTC,CASSNGTSGGYEQYF
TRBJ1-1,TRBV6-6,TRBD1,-,TGTGCCAGCAGTTACACCCAGGGGGCTGAAGCTTTCTTT,CASSYTQGAEAFF
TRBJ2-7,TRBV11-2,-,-,TGTGCCAGCAGCTTAGGGGGAGGGGGGACAAAGCAGTACTTC,CASSLGGGGTKQYF
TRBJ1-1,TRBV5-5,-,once,TGTGCCAGCAGCTTGGGAGCGTCGGCTTTCTTT,CASSLGASAFF
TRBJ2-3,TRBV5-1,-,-,TGCGCCAGCAGCGACTCCACAGATACGCAGTATTTT,CASSDSTDTQYF
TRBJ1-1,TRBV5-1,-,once,TGCGCCAGCAGGGCGCAGGACTATGAAGCTTTCTTT,CASRAQDYEAFF
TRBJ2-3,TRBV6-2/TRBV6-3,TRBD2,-,TGTGCCAGCAGTTACACCTTCTTGGCGGGGGGCACAGATACGCAGTATTTT,CASSYTFLAGGTDTQYF
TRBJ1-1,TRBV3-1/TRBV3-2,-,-,TGTGCCAGCAGCCGCCTTCAGGGAATCGAGACTGAAGCTTTCTTT,CASSRLQGIETEAFF
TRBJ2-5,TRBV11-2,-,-,TGTGCCAGCAGCTTAAATCAGGTCGTGGAGACCCAGTACTTC,CASSLNQVVETQYF
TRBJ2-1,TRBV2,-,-,TGTGCCAGCAGTCCCCAGACAGTACGAAATGAGCAGTTCTTC,CASSPQTVRNEQFF
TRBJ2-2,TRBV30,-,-,TGTGCCTGGAGTGTAACGGGATCTACTATCGGGGAGCTGTTTTTT,CAWSVTGSTIGELFF
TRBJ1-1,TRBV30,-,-,TGTGCCTGGAGCTCTAGGAGGGGCTACACTGAAGCTTTCTTT,CAWSSRRGYTEAFF
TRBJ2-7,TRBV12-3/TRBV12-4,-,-,TGTGCCAGCAGTTCAAGGGGGTATTACGAGCAGTACTTC,CASSSRGYYEQYF
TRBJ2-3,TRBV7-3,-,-,TGTGCCAGCAGCCCTAGCTCCCGCACAGATACGCAGTATTTT,CASSPSSRTDTQYF
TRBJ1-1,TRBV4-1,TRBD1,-,TGCGCCAGCAGCCAGCCCCCGGGACAGGGCAAGGCTTTCTTT,CASSQPPGQGKAFF
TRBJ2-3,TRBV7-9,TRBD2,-,TGTGCCAGCAGCTTGACTAGCCGAGATACGCAGTATTTT,CASSLTSRDTQYF